The next 16 T cell receptor beta chains were all read from a single sample in a study of T-cell reconstitution after alpha-beta-depleted transplantation in children. Preparation of the TCRbeta library used unique molecular identifiers. MiXCR was run by TCRdb on the PCR reads, yielding one entry per CDR3 protein. The data contain roughly 790,000 distinct CDR3 sequences, around 15% of them singletons. The source was PBMCs, mostly from graft donor cells, collected 360 days after TCRalphabeta/CD19-depleted stem cell transplant. Every receptor here comes from a male patient younger than 18 who had a stem cell transplant for acute lymphoblastic leukemia, so the T cells may come from the graft donor.

The J gene is TRBJ2-3, the V gene TRBV29-1, with 8 bases aligning to TRBD2. CDR1 and CDR2 (germline): SQVTM, ANQGSEA. After removal of 3 bases from V and 0 bases from J, the junction contained 8 bases not matched to a gene. This CDR3 is built from 16 residues. The CDR3 sequence: CSVEEEWTSSTDTQYF. The CDR3, as DNA: TGCAGCGTTGAGGAGGAGTGGACTAGCAGCACAGATACGCAGTATTTT.

In this sample, this clonotype turned up many times. The V call is TRBV10-3, the J call TRBJ2-7; D remains unclear. The CDR3 consists of 15 residues. The V gene's germline CDR1 is ENHRY and CDR2 SYGVKD. V lost 0 bases and J lost 0, with 9 bases in between. This chain's CDR3 is CAISESQRSSYEQYF. The CDR3 bases are TGTGCCATCAGTGAGTCCCAGAGGAGCTCCTACGAGCAGTACTTC.

This clonotype has more than one count but fewer than ten. J is TRBJ2-7 and V is TRBV9, with TRBD1 matching over 7 bases. The germline V gene has CDR1 SGDLS and CDR2 YYNGEE. The V and J ends lost 3 bases and 1 base, in that order; junction bases with no gene match: 10. The CDR3 consists of 16 residues. In DNA form, the CDR3 reads TGTGCCAGCAGCGCCAGACACGGGACAGCTTCCTACGAGCAGTACTTC. The encoded protein is CASSARHGTASYEQYF.

The rearrangement uses TRBV12-3 or TRBV12-4 and TRBJ1-1; D gene unclear. V dropped 2 bases and J dropped 0 bases, with 4 bases sitting between them. The CDR3 loop spans 13 amino acids. The CDR3 loop reads CASSLPVNTEAFF. In nucleotides, the CDR3 is TGTGCCAGCAGTTTACCGGTGAACACTGAAGCTTTCTTT.

The V call is TRBV10-3, the J call TRBJ2-7; 9 bases match TRBD2. CDR3 size: 16 residues. In germline, CDR1 is ENHRY, CDR2 SYGVKD. J was trimmed by 0 bases and V by 0 bases; bases with no gene match: 3. The CDR3, as DNA: TGTGCCATCAGTGAGTCAAGGACTAGCGACTCCTACGAGCAGTACTTC. Translating gives CAISESRTSDSYEQYF.

CDR3 sequence (DNA): TGCGCCAGCAGCCCCAACAGGGACCTGAACACTGAAGCTTTCTTT. As protein: CASSPNRDLNTEAFF. V and J are TRBV5-1 and TRBJ1-1; weak D call: TRBD1 (6 bases). Germline V lookup: CDR1 SGHRS, CDR2 YFSETQ. Trimming stripped 4 bases from V and 0 bases from J, with 13 bases between. CDR3 length: 15 residues.

This clonotype was seen many times. This rearrangement joins TRBV29-1 to TRBJ1-1, with TRBD1 matching over 8 bases. Trimming took 6 bases from V and 4 from J; bases not matched to a gene: 13. This CDR3 is built from 15 residues. Germline CDR1 SQVTM, CDR2 ANQGSEA. The CDR3 loop reads CSVVRQGAVSTEAFF. DNA of the CDR3: TGCAGCGTCGTTAGGCAGGGGGCGGTGAGCACTGAAGCTTTCTTT.

This clonotype occurred a few times. CDR3: CASSPHRLGESHEQYF. The CDR3 bases are TGTGCCAGCAGCCCGCACCGACTGGGTGAGAGCCACGAGCAGTACTTC. This chain uses TRBV7-9 with TRBJ2-7; no definite D call. Germline CDR1 SEHNR, CDR2 FQNEAQ (reference sequence). V lost 5 bases and J lost 5, with 22 bases in between. The CDR3 covers 16 residues.

The genes are TRBV6-1 and TRBJ2-1, with D perhaps matching TRBD2 (6 bases). The CDR3 contains 16 residues. V was shortened by 7 bases and J by 5 bases, with 21 bases between the two germline ends. Germline V gives CDR1 MNHNS, CDR2 SASEGT. The CDR3 bases are TGTGCCAGCACCTCCCGACGGGGGAATTCCGACAATGAGCAGTTCTTC. It yields the protein CASTSRRGNSDNEQFF.

This clonotype was picked up many times. The chain employs TRBV4-1 and TRBJ2-1; TRBD2 aligns across 8 bases. The V segment lost 6 bases and the J segment 0 bases; nucleotides outside the gene matches: 1. The CDR3 totals 14 residues. Germline V gene sequence: CDR1 MGHRA, CDR2 YSYEKL. The CDR3 DNA sequence: TGCGCCAGCAGGCTAGCGGGCTCCTACAATGAGCAGTTCTTC. Protein: CASRLAGSYNEQFF.

V is TRBV18 and J is TRBJ2-5; D may be TRBD1 (5 bases). Per germline, CDR1 KGHSH and CDR2 LQKENI. The V end lost 1 base, the J end lost 1 base, and 7 bases lay between the germline ends. The CDR3 runs to 14 residues. The CDR3 bases are TGTGCCAGCTCACCACAGGGGATCCAAGAGACCCAGTACTTC. Its protein is CASSPQGIQETQYF.

This clonotype occurred a few times. The chain recombines TRBV20-1 with TRBJ1-2; D gene uncertain. The CDR3 extends over 16 amino acids. The V and J ends lost 0 bases and 8 bases respectively, with 22 bases between them. Germline CDR1 reads DFQATT; CDR2 reads SNEGSKA (reference sequence). The CDR3 DNA sequence: TGCAGTGCTAGAGACGCTAGGACCTCCGCTTGGGGAGGCTACACCTTC. Residues: CSARDARTSAWGGYTF.

This chain links TRBV5-5 with TRBJ1-2; D is uncertain. The CDR3 has 15 amino acids. Deletions cut 0 bases from V and 1 base from J, with 10 bases between. Germline V lookup: CDR1 SGHKS, CDR2 YYEKEE (reference sequence). In nucleotides, the CDR3 is TGTGCCAGCAGCTTGGTCCCGGTATTTAACTATGGCTACACCTTC. Translating it yields CASSLVPVFNYGYTF.

This clonotype has more than one count but fewer than ten. In DNA, the CDR3 is TGTGCCAGCAGCCAAAGAGCGATTTCGATTTGGCGGGAGGGGTTTCACACCGGGGAGCTGTTTTTT. It translates to CASSQRAISIWREGFHTGELFF. The chain recombines TRBV13 with TRBJ2-2; 9 nucleotides match TRBD2. Germline CDR1 reads PRHDT; CDR2 reads FYEKMQ (reference sequence). This CDR3 is 22 amino acids long. Unmatched junction bases numbered 25, after V lost 5 bases and J lost 3 bases.

V usage is TRBV4-1 and J usage is TRBJ2-7, with D maybe TRBD2 (6 bases). CDR1 MGHRA and CDR2 YSYEKL come from the germline V gene. V was pared by 1 base and J by 6 bases, with 13 bases between. The CDR3 is 14 amino acids. The CDR3 region is CASSQVTRTVEQYF. CDR3 nucleotides: TGCGCCAGCAGCCAAGTGACTAGGACCGTCGAGCAGTACTTC.

This chain's CDR3 is CASSLASGTGGSYEQYF. As DNA, the CDR3 is TGTGCCAGCAGCTTAGCCTCAGGGACAGGGGGCTCCTACGAGCAGTACTTC. This rearrangement joins TRBV7-6 to TRBJ2-7, with TRBD1 matching over 11 bases. The CDR3 consists of 17 residues. Germline-derived CDR1 and CDR2 are SGHVS and FNYEAQ. Trimming at V came to 0 bases and at J to 0 bases, leaving 4 bases not matched to a gene.